Sequencing of this T cell receptor beta chain was carried out in a study of T cells after yellow fever vaccination (dated by TCRdb to between 2017 and 2020). Broadly, across the study: The SMART-Seq v4 Ultra Low Input RNA kit was used to prepare libraries from fractions with low cell numbers. Bulk TCR alpha and beta repertoires were sequenced longitudinally to track T-cell clones before and after primary and booster YFV17D yellow fever vaccination. Two healthy male donors, one aged 18 to 30 and one aged 30 to 40 years, made up the cohort. Bulk PBMC replicates and cell subsets were isolated from blood drawn at multiple timepoints before and after both primary and secondary immunization.

Reading the label with the study, this specimen's treatment or condition is: live attenuated yellow fever vaccine strain. At each blood-draw timepoint, two biological replicates of bulk PBMCs were obtained. A standard Ficoll-Paque protocol was used to isolate PBMCs from peripheral blood. TriZol was used to extract RNA from bulk PBMCs, CD4 and CD8 fractions, and dextramer-positive and dextramer-negative fractions. TCR cDNA was synthesized by 5'RACE template switching, which introduced a universal primer site and unique molecular identifiers. cDNA synthesis was primed from both the TCR alpha and TCR beta constant segments. Library amplification involved two PCR steps, and the second step added sample barcodes and sequencing adapters. Sequencing of libraries was performed on Illumina HiSeq 2500 (2x100 bp) or NovaSeq (2x150 bp). The source study handled its data this way. MIGEC was used to demultiplex reads and collapse the reads into UMI consensus sequences, and MiXCR was used for V(D)J alignment. Clonotypes responding to the vaccine were identified with edgeR on replicate PBMC samples, with the criteria of FDR below 0.01 and a log2 fold change above 5 up to day 15. Each bulk clonotype received a CD4 or CD8 identity based on whether the sequenced CD4 or CD8 repertoire contained that clonotype at higher abundance. TCRdb reprocessing: public reads trimmed at Q25 with fastp, clones called with MiXCR, in-frame beta chains kept. For every CDR3 protein sequence, its rows merge into one entry that carries the most common genes and DNA. The V and J calls reflect TCRdb's pipeline rather than the authors' work. Present in this sample are 300,000 or so distinct CDR3 sequences, 6.8% of which were seen just once. The ten biggest clones cover 15% to 20% of the sample.

Including cysteine and valine, the CDR3 has 14 amino acids. Only the CDR3 DNA is retained, 42 bases long and in frame from the first base. V is cut by 0 bases and J by 1 base, and the space between the germline ends is 7 bases. According to the germline V gene, CDR1 reads MGHRA and CDR2 reads YSYEKL. The paper's findings and limits, for the study overall: After the booster, most of the clones that had expanded following primary vaccination were detected again (almost 98% of CD4 and 80% to 90% of CD8), which suggests that memory was broadly maintained. The secondary T-cell response was found to be weaker but faster than the primary response, with a peak reached on day 5 rather than on day 15. Computational filtering was required because FACS-sorted repertoires could contain abundant contaminating clonotypes from the bulk population. The study included only a couple of donors, which limits how far the findings can be generalized. A small fraction of clonotypes appeared in both the CD4 and CD8 compartments, likely as a result of convergent recombination.

This clonotype was seen a few times. No cognate antigen has been identified for it. Base qualities are not provided; no much larger clone lies one nucleotide away. This sequence was found in a man in his late teens or twenties who received the YFV17D yellow fever vaccine. The rearrangement joined TRBV4-1 to TRBJ2-7; the D gene lacks a confident call. The specimen was PBMCs, collected about 49 days after the first yellow fever vaccination. The nucleotides are TGCGCCAGCAGCCAAGATCGGAAGTCCTACGAGCAGTACGTC. Translated, this gives CASSQDRKSYEQYV.